This T cell receptor (beta chain) came from a study of early T cells in non-severe SARS-CoV-2 infection. Study-wide background: Chains from this unsorted whole-blood bulk RNA could not be paired.

As part of library construction, unique molecular identifiers were attached to individual cDNA molecules. TCRdb re-analysed the 5' RACE reads in MiXCR, keeping a single row per CDR3 protein. This repertoire shows about 83,000 distinct CDR3 sequences, roughly an eighth found once; its top ten account for around 7%. The V end was cut by 2 bases, the J end by 4 bases, with 10 bases between. In germline, CDR1 is MGHDK, CDR2 SYGVNS. The CDR3 totals 14 residues. This clonotype was counted between two and nine times. Sequenced material: whole blood. This TCR came from an adult who was a healthcare worker with PCR-confirmed SARS-CoV-2 infection or an uninfected control (not recorded which). The genes are TRBV25-1 and TRBJ2-3; D is possibly TRBD2 (6 bases). The CDR3 loop reads CASSERTISDTQYF. For the CDR3, the DNA is TGTGCCAGCAGTGAAAGGACTATTTCAGATACGCAGTATTTT.